One sample yielded the 5 T cell receptor beta chains listed below, sequenced in a study of shared clonotypes between healthy human individuals. Positive CCR7 selection of CD45RO-negative cells yielded the naive CD8 cells, and terminally differentiated effector memory CD45RA+ cells were excluded. Measured with immunoSEQ multiplex PCR; TCRdb has only the in-frame clones, and not every one. The data show roughly 850,000 clones, around 96% seen once. The specimen sequenced was naive CD8+ T cells sorted from blood. The receptors shown here come from a man aged 25-45 years in good health.

This clone has a single count. The chain is built from TRBV2 and TRBJ2-5; TRBD2 matches 7 bases. The junction had 13 bases not matched to a gene; V was cut back by 1 base and J by 2 bases. Looked up from germline, CDR1 is SNHLY and CDR2 is FYNNEI. This CDR3 is built from 18 residues. The CDR3 DNA follows: TGTGCCAGCAGTGAAGGGATTATCGGTGGGAGGGAGCAAGAGACCCAGTACTTC. This sequence encodes CASSEGIIGGREQETQYF.

This chain links TRBV19 with TRBJ2-4; 7 bases are a match to TRBD2. The junction had 7 bases not matched to a gene; V was cut back by 4 bases and J by 7 bases. The CDR3 spans 14 residues. Germline V gene lookup returns CDR1 LNHDA and CDR2 SQIVND (reference sequence). CDR3 DNA: TGTGCCAGTAGTACTGGGGGACTACTGAACATTCAGTACTTC. Its translation: CASSTGGLLNIQYF.

The V call is TRBV7-8, the J call TRBJ2-7, with 9 bases identical to TRBD2. Per germline, CDR1 SGHVS and CDR2 FQNEAQ. V trimming: 5 bases; J trimming: 4 bases; junction bases outside the gene matches: 9. The CDR3 spans 15 residues. CDR3 DNA sequence: TGTGCCAGCAGCCGATCTAGCGGGACTAGTTACGAGCAGTACTTC. Translation gives CASSRSSGTSYEQYF.

The chain couples TRBV6-6 to TRBJ2-1; D gene unclear. Germline CDR1 and CDR2: MNHNY and SVGAGI (reference sequence). The CDR3 runs 14 residues. V lost 4 bases and J lost 6, with 13 bases in between. The CDR3, as DNA: TGTGCCAGCAGTTTCGCCGGTCCTTTCAATGAGCAGTTCTTC. Its protein product is CASSFAGPFNEQFF.

The V gene is TRBV10-1, the J gene TRBJ2-1, with 10 bases fitting TRBD2. CDR3 size: 17 residues. V dropped 7 bases and J dropped 2; count of bases not matched to a gene: 11. In germline, CDR1 is WNHNN, CDR2 SYGVQD (reference sequence). CDR3 nucleotides: TGCGCCAGCACTCGGACTAGCGGTCCATATCCCTACAATGAGCAGTTCTTC. Translated: CASTRTSGPYPYNEQFF.